Each of the 8 T cell receptor beta chains below was sequenced from the same sample in a study of cytomegalovirus exposure and HLA in healthy donors. PCR used 60 Vbeta primers and 13 Jbeta primers. Produced via immunoSEQ multiplex PCR; TCRdb's table is partial and in-frame only. The table records about 87,000 clones, approximately 74% of them present only once. Source material: PBMCs. The receptors come from a man aged 25-45 years in good health and CMV-seropositive.

This clone was recorded a few times. Here the CDR3 DNA reads TGTGCCAGCTTGGGCCTAGGGGCTGAAGCTTTCTTT. It is translated as CASLGLGAEAFF. The gene calls are TRBV7-9 and TRBJ1-1; possibly TRBD1 for D (5 bases). Trimming stripped 8 bases from V and 6 bases from J, with 13 bases between. This CDR3 has 12 amino acids. The germline V gene has CDR1 SEHNR and CDR2 FQNEAQ (reference sequence).

This clone was counted once. The rearrangement joins TRBV16 to TRBJ2-7, with D perhaps TRBD1 (5 bases). This CDR3 is built from 15 residues. The germline V gene encodes CDR1 KGHSY and CDR2 FQNENV. Trimming shortened V by 0 bases and J by 2 bases, and 11 bases separated the two germline ends. CDR3 loop: CASSQSYRPAYEQYF. Written as DNA, the CDR3 is TGTGCCAGCAGCCAATCGTACAGGCCGGCCTACGAGCAGTACTTC.

V is TRBV18 and J is TRBJ1-5; D is uncertain. In germline, CDR1 is KGHSH, CDR2 LQKENI. V lost 2 bases to trimming and J lost 4 bases, with 9 bases between them. The CDR3 has 14 amino acids. CDR3 sequence: CASSPFSRNQPQHF. The CDR3, as DNA: TGTGCCAGCTCACCATTTTCACGGAATCAGCCCCAGCATTTT.

This chain connects TRBV7-6 to TRBJ1-1; tentative D call: TRBD1 (5 bases). Trimming pared 2 bases from V and 0 bases from J, leaving 7 bases between. The CDR3 runs to 14 residues. Germline-derived CDR1 and CDR2 are SGHVS and FNYEAQ. CDR3: CASSLQGMNTEAFF. CDR3 nucleotides: TGTGCCAGCAGCTTACAGGGCATGAACACTGAAGCTTTCTTT.

The chain's CDR3 is CASSLDRTNTGELFF. CDR3 in DNA: TGCGCCAGCAGCTTGGACAGGACGAACACCGGGGAGCTGTTTTTT. This chain joins TRBV5-1 and TRBJ2-2; the D gene is possibly TRBD1 (5 bases). Germline V gene data show CDR1 as SGHRS and CDR2 as YFSETQ. V gave up 0 bases and J gave up 0 bases, with 6 bases separating them. CDR3 length: 15 residues.

The chain is built from TRBV9 and TRBJ1-5; D perhaps matches TRBD1 (5 bases). Trimming shortened V by 7 bases and J by 2 bases, and 16 bases separated the two germline ends. The germline CDR1 and CDR2 sequences are SGDLS and YYNGEE. The CDR3 runs 15 residues. The CDR3 bases are TGTGCCAGCTCGACCGGGGGACGTGGCAATCAGCCCCAGCATTTT. Translation gives CASSTGGRGNQPQHF.

The rearrangement joins TRBV5-4 to TRBJ2-5; D perhaps matches TRBD2 (7 bases). The germline V gene has CDR1 SGHNT and CDR2 YYREEE (reference sequence). The CDR3 loop spans 14 amino acids. V was shortened by 4 bases and J by 2 bases, with 12 bases between the two germline ends. The DNA of the CDR3 is TGTGCCAGCAGCCAGGGGAGGGATCAAGAGACCCAGTACTTC. Its protein product is CASSQGRDQETQYF.

V usage is TRBV27 and J usage is TRBJ2-7; 7 nucleotides line up with TRBD1. CDR1 is MNHEY and CDR2 is SMNVEV in the germline V gene (reference sequence). Trimming removed 5 bases from V and 2 bases from J; junction bases left unmatched: 3. CDR3 length: 13 residues. The CDR3 protein is CASSATGTYEQYF. The CDR3 DNA reads TGTGCCAGCAGTGCGACAGGGACCTACGAGCAGTACTTC.